A single sample is the source of the 25 T cell receptor beta chains below, sequenced in a study of T cell responses to AZD1222 COVID-19 vaccine. TCRdb's copy holds only in-frame clones and misses some; the assay was immunoSEQ multiplex PCR. This sample has 150,000 to 200,000 clones, with around 88% found just once. Material: peripheral blood, obtained on day 0 of AZD1222 vaccination. These receptors all come from an adult in good health.

This chain connects TRBV21-1 to TRBJ1-1; TRBD1, as called in the table, went unchecked against the DNA. TRBV21-1 is designated a pseudogene. The CDR3 is 16 residues long. The CDR3 region has the DNA TGTGCCAGCAGCAAGAAACAGGGAGCCATGAACACTGAAGCTTTCTTT. It translates to CASSKKQGAMNTEAFF.

This rearrangement joins TRBV15 to TRBJ1-4; D not certain. V lost 11 bases to trimming and J lost 3 bases, with 13 bases between them. Germline CDR1 LNHNV, CDR2 YYDKDF (reference sequence). The CDR3 loop spans 13 amino acids. The CDR3 loop reads CASRPFSNEKLFF. CDR3 sequence (DNA): TGTGCCTCCCGGCCCTTTTCTAATGAAAAACTGTTTTTT. The full variable domain, in which reference TRBV15 and TRBJ1-4 provide the parts outside the CDR3, is DAMVIQNPRYQVTQFGKPVTLSCSQTLNHNVMYWYQQKSSQAPKLLFHYYDKDFNNEADTPDNFQSRRPNTSFCFLDIRSPGLGDTAMYLCASRPFSNEKLFFGSGTQLSVL.

The V gene is TRBV30, the J gene TRBJ2-1; perhaps D is TRBD1 or TRBD2 (5 bases each). V was clipped by 0 bases and J by 0 bases, with 9 bases between them. Germline loops: CDR1 GTSNPN, CDR2 SVGIG (reference sequence). This CDR3 has 15 amino acids. DNA for the CDR3: TGTGCCTGGAGTGTAGGGGAGTCCTCCTACAATGAGCAGTTCTTC. Amino acids: CAWSVGESSYNEQFF.

The chain employs TRBV4-3 and TRBJ1-5; D call uncertain. V was trimmed by 0 bases and J by 3 bases, leaving 9 bases between them. This CDR3 is 15 amino acids long. The germline V gene encodes CDR1 LGHNA and CDR2 YSLEER. The CDR3 sequence: CASSQEASSNQPQHF. The CDR3 DNA reads as TGCGCCAGCAGCCAAGAGGCGAGCTCCAATCAGCCCCAGCATTTT.

This clone was seen only once. This chain joins TRBV6-5 and TRBJ2-1; no firm D call. Germline V gives CDR1 MNHEY, CDR2 SVGAGI. The CDR3 is 15 amino acids. Trimming removed 0 bases from V and 3 bases from J, with 9 bases in between. This CDR3 reads CASSYSDNGYNEQFF. The CDR3 bases are TGTGCCAGCAGTTACTCGGATAACGGCTACAATGAGCAGTTCTTC.

V usage is TRBV9 and J usage is TRBJ2-1; 8 nucleotides match TRBD2. After removal of 0 bases from V and 5 bases from J, the junction contained 10 bases not matched to a gene. The V gene's germline CDR1 is SGDLS and CDR2 YYNGEE. The CDR3 length is 17 residues. The CDR3 sequence is CASSVGGGSGSHNEQFF. CDR3 nucleotides: TGTGCCAGCAGCGTAGGGGGTGGGAGCGGGAGTCACAATGAGCAGTTCTTC.

The chain has TRBV4-2 and TRBJ2-2; D uncertain. Deletions cut 3 bases from V and 4 bases from J, with 6 bases between. Germline V CDR1 and CDR2: LGHNA, YNFKEQ. The CDR3 runs 13 residues. CDR3 residues: CASSHPGTGELFF. CDR3 nucleotide sequence: TGTGCCAGCAGCCATCCAGGCACCGGGGAGCTGTTTTTT.

This clone turned up a few times. V usage is TRBV7-9 and J usage is TRBJ2-1; 8 bases agree with TRBD2. The CDR3 covers 14 residues. V shed 2 bases and J 6 bases; nucleotides not matched to a gene: 3. The germline V gene encodes CDR1 SEHNR and CDR2 FQNEAQ (reference sequence). CDR3: CASSLSGSANEQFF. As DNA, the CDR3 is TGTGCCAGCAGCTTAAGCGGGAGTGCCAATGAGCAGTTCTTC.

This chain's CDR3 is CASSFGQGSQFF. As DNA, the CDR3 is TGTGCCAGCAGTTTTGGTCAAGGGTCGCAGTTCTTC. The V gene is TRBV12-3 or TRBV12-4, the J gene TRBJ2-1; D is unresolved. This CDR3 region has 12 residues. Trimming pared 3 bases from V and 12 bases from J, leaving 12 bases between.

The chain's CDR3 is CASSMIGTGMQPQHF. In DNA form, the CDR3 reads TGTGCCAGTAGTATGATCGGGACAGGGATGCAGCCCCAGCATTTT. V gene TRBV19 combines with J gene TRBJ1-5; 9 bases are a match to TRBD1. Germline CDR1 LNHDA, CDR2 SQIVND (reference sequence). Unmatched junction bases numbered 7, after V lost 3 bases and J lost 7 bases. The CDR3 is 15 amino acids.

The table lists this clone with a count of one. CDR3 nucleotide sequence: TGTGCCAGCAGCCTCCAGGGGGCGGGGGAGACCCAGTACTTC. As protein: CASSLQGAGETQYF. This sequence joins TRBV7-6 and TRBJ2-5; TRBD1 matches 8 bases. The trim removed 5 bases at V and 5 bases at J, leaving 7 bases unmatched. Germline values: CDR1 SGHVS, CDR2 FNYEAQ. The CDR3 contains 14 residues.

V usage is TRBV3-1 (or the pseudogene TRBV3-2) and J usage is TRBJ2-4; the match to TRBD2 covers 9 bases. V trimming: 1 base; J trimming: 0 bases; junction bases outside the gene matches: 10. This CDR3 has 19 amino acids. CDR1 is LGHDT and CDR2 is YNNKEL in the germline V gene (reference sequence). CDR3 DNA: TGTGCCAGCAGCCAAGTGGGTGGCGGGGGGGCCCTAGCCAAAAACATTCAGTACTTC. Translation: CASSQVGGGGALAKNIQYF.

The genes are TRBV9 and TRBJ1-1; TRBD1 matches at 7 bases. The CDR3 length is 17 residues. CDR1 SGDLS and CDR2 YYNGEE come from the germline V gene. The J segment lost 1 base and the V segment lost 0 bases, leaving 9 bases of the junction unmatched. This chain's CDR3 is CASSVGIKDRSNTEAFF. CDR3 coding DNA: TGTGCCAGCAGCGTAGGTATCAAGGACAGGTCGAACACTGAAGCTTTCTTT.

The chain couples TRBV6-5 to TRBJ2-7; D assignment may be TRBD1 or TRBD2 (6 bases each). Trimming removed 6 bases at V and 2 bases at J, with 11 bases between. The germline V gene encodes CDR1 MNHEY and CDR2 SVGAGI. There are 13 residues in the CDR3. The CDR3 loop reads CASSLRDTYEQYF. The CDR3 DNA reads as TGTGCCAGCAGCCTGCGGGACACCTACGAGCAGTACTTC.

This chain links TRBV3-1 (or the pseudogene TRBV3-2) with TRBJ2-6, with TRBD1 as a possible D gene (6 bases). V was clipped by 4 bases and J by 0 bases, with 10 bases between them. The CDR3 totals 16 residues. Germline V gene lookup returns CDR1 LGHDT and CDR2 YNNKEL (reference sequence). This CDR3 reads CASSLLGGSGANVLTF. The DNA for the CDR3 is TGTGCCAGCAGCCTCCTAGGGGGCTCTGGGGCCAACGTCCTGACTTTC.

The chain employs TRBV12-3 or TRBV12-4 and TRBJ2-7; TRBD1 aligns across 7 bases. The CDR3 has 11 amino acids. V was clipped by 5 bases and J by 6 bases; unmatched bases: 1. This CDR3 reads CASSEGAEQYF. The DNA for the CDR3 is TGTGCCAGCAGTGAGGGGGCCGAGCAGTACTTC.

Only a few counts were recorded for this clone. The chain has TRBV2 and TRBJ2-7; 7 bases agree with TRBD1. Germline V gene data show CDR1 as SNHLY and CDR2 as FYNNEI. The CDR3 is 13 residues long. The V segment lost 8 bases and the J segment 3 bases; nucleotides outside the gene matches: 7. DNA of the CDR3: TGTGCCAGCGGGGTGAACAGGGGCTACGAGCAGTACTTC. This sequence encodes CASGVNRGYEQYF.

Here the CDR3 reads CASSPTQGAETEAFF. CDR3 coding DNA: TGTGCCAGCTCACCAACACAGGGGGCAGAAACTGAAGCTTTCTTT. The chain uses TRBV18 and TRBJ1-1, with 9 nucleotides matching TRBD1. The CDR3 runs to 15 residues. The trim removed 2 bases at V and 5 bases at J, leaving 6 bases unmatched. Germline V gene data show CDR1 as KGHSH and CDR2 as LQKENI.

The chain uses TRBV11-3 and TRBJ1-5; D is undetermined. Trimming left V 5 bases short and J 1 base short, with 18 bases between. The CDR3 sequence is 17 residues long. Germline values: CDR1 SGHNT, CDR2 YENEEA. CDR3 region: CASSAPQEGESNQPQHF. The CDR3 coding sequence is TGTGCCAGCAGCGCCCCCCAGGAGGGTGAGAGCAATCAGCCCCAGCATTTT.

The V gene is TRBV6-5, the J gene TRBJ1-2; 8 positions match TRBD1. This CDR3 contains 15 residues. Looked up from germline, CDR1 is MNHEY and CDR2 is SVGAGI. Trimming at V came to 5 bases and at J to 1 base, leaving 6 bases not matched to a gene. The CDR3 coding sequence is TGTGCCAGCAGTACGACAGGGGCGGGTAACTATGGCTACACCTTC. Protein sequence: CASSTTGAGNYGYTF.

CDR3 DNA sequence: TGTGCCAGCAGCCGGCGGGGGGGTTACAATGAGCAGTTCTTC. Translation: CASSRRGGYNEQFF. V is TRBV3-1 (or the pseudogene TRBV3-2) and J is TRBJ2-1, with 9 bases that match TRBD2. The length of the CDR3 is 14 residues. The germline CDR1 and CDR2 sequences are LGHDT and YNNKEL (reference sequence). The V segment lost 4 bases and the J segment 4 bases; nucleotides outside the gene matches: 2.

Concerning this clone: Germline is not matched at one junction end, which may reflect a read error. This sequence joins TRBV5-1 and TRBJ2-7, with 9 bases that match TRBD1. This CDR3 contains 16 residues. Germline loops: CDR1 SGHRS, CDR2 YFSETQ. The CDR3 nucleotides are TGCGCCAGCAGCTTGGGGGGGACAGGGCCCTCCCACGAGCAGTACTTC. Encoded protein: CASSLGGTGPSHEQYF.

The V call is TRBV15, the J call TRBJ1-5, with 7 positions matching TRBD1. Germline V gives CDR1 LNHNV, CDR2 YYDKDF (reference sequence). Trimming took 0 bases from V and 5 from J; bases not matched to a gene: 13. The CDR3 is made up of 18 amino acids. The CDR3, as DNA: TGTGCCACCAGCAGAGATTTATTCGGTTCAGGGGGAGATCAGCCCCAGCATTTT. It codes for CATSRDLFGSGGDQPQHF.

The chain is built from TRBV2 and TRBJ2-1, with 9 bases identical to TRBD2. The CDR3 extends over 16 amino acids. Germline V gene lookup returns CDR1 SNHLY and CDR2 FYNNEI. The V gene end was trimmed by 3 bases and the J gene end by 7 bases; junction bases not matched to a gene: 10. The CDR3 DNA sequence: TGTGCCAGCAGTGAGCCGTCTAGCGGGAAGGGGAATGAGCAGTTCTTC. It translates to CASSEPSSGKGNEQFF.

The J gene is TRBJ2-3, the V gene TRBV30; 15 nucleotides line up with TRBD2. After removal of 7 bases from V and 1 base from J, the junction contained 6 bases not matched to a gene. The germline V gene encodes CDR1 GTSNPN and CDR2 SVGIG (reference sequence). The CDR3 extends over 16 amino acids. The CDR3 nucleotides read TGTGCCTTGGGACTAGCGGGGGGTTTGGGCACAGATACGCAGTATTTT. Translated, it gives CALGLAGGLGTDTQYF.